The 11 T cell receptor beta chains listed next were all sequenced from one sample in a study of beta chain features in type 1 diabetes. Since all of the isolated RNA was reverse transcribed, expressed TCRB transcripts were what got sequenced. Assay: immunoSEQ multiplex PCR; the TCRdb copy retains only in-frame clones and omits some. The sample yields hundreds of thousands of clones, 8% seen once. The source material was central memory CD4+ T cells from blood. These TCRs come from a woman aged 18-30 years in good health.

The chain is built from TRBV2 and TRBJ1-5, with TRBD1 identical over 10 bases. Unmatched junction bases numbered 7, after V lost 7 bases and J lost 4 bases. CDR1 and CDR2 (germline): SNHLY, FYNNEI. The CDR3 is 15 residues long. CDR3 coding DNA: TGTGCCAGCAATTACGCGGGACAGGGGAATCAGCCCCAGCATTTT. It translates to CASNYAGQGNQPQHF.

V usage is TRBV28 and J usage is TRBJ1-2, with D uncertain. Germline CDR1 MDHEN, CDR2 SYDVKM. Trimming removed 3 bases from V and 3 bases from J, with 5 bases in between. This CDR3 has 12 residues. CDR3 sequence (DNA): TGTGCCAGCAGTTTCTGGGACTATGGCTACACCTTC. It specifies CASSFWDYGYTF.

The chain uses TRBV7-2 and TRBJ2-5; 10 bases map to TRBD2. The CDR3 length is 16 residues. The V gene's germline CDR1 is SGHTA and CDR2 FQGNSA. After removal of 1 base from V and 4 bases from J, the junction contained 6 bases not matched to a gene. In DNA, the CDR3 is TGTGCCAGCAGCTTAGTCCCAGCGGGAGGGCCAGAGACCCAGTACTTC. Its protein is CASSLVPAGGPETQYF.

The chain's CDR3 is CASSRDSNQPQHF. The CDR3 coding sequence is TGTGCCAGTAGTAGGGATAGCAATCAGCCCCAGCATTTT. The chain links TRBV19 to TRBJ1-5; D is ambiguous. V lost 4 bases, J lost 0 bases, and 4 bases lay in between. CDR3 length equals 13 residues. Germline-derived CDR1 and CDR2 are LNHDA and SQIVND (reference sequence). Based on the CDR3 plus reference TRBV19 and TRBJ1-5, the full variable domain is DGGITQSPKYLFRKEGQNVTLSCEQNLNHDAMYWYRQDPGQGLRLIYYSQIVNDFQKGDIAEGYSVSREKKESFPLTVTSAQKNPTAFYLCASSRDSNQPQHFGDGTRLSIL.

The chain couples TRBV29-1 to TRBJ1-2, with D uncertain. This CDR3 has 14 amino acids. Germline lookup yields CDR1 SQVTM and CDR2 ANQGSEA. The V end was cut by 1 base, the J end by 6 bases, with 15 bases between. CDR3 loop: CSVEGGSTDDGYTF. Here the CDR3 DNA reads TGCAGCGTTGAAGGAGGATCTACAGACGATGGCTACACCTTC.

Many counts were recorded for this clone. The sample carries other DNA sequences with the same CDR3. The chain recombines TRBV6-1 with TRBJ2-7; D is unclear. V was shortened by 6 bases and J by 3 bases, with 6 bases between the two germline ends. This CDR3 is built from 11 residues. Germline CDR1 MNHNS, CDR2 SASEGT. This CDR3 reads CASRENYEQYF. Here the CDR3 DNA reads TGTGCCAGCAGGGAGAACTACGAGCAGTACTTC.

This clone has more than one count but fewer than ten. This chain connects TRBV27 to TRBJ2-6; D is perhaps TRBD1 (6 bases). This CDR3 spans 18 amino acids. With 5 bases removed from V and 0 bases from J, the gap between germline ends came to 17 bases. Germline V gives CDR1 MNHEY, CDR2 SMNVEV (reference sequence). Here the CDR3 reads CASSATTGYLSGANVLTF. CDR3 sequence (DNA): TGTGCCAGCAGTGCGACGACAGGTTACCTCTCTGGGGCCAACGTCCTGACTTTC.

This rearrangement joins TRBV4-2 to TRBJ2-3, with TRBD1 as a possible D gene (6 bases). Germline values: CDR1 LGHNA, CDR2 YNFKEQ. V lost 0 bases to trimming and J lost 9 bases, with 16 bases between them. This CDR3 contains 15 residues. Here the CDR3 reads CASSQERVGGVTQYF. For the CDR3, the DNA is TGTGCCAGCAGCCAAGAACGCGTAGGGGGAGTAACGCAGTATTTT.

For the CDR3, the DNA is TGTGCCAGCAGCCAGCGCTCATGGAACCAAGAGACCCAGTACTTC. Translation: CASSQRSWNQETQYF. The chain recombines TRBV5-4 with TRBJ2-5, with no clear D. V was cut by 4 bases and J by 0 bases, with 13 bases left in between. The length of the CDR3 is 15 residues. The V gene's germline CDR1 is SGHNT and CDR2 YYREEE (reference sequence).

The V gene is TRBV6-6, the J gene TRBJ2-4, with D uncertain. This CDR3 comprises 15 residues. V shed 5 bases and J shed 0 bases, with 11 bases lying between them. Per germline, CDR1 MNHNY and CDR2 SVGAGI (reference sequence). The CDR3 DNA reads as TGTGCCAGCAGTGGGCTATCTTTAGCCAAAAACATTCAGTACTTC. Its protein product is CASSGLSLAKNIQYF.

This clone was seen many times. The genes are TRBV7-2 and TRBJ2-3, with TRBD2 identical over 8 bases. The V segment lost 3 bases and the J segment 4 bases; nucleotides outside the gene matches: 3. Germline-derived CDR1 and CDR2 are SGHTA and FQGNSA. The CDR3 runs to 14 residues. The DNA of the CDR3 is TGTGCCAGCAGCTTGGGACTAGAGGCAGATACGCAGTATTTT. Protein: CASSLGLEADTQYF.